This is a list of T cell receptor beta chains from one sample in a study of blood T cell repertoires in COVID-19. Using immunoSEQ multiplex PCR, the repertoire was profiled, and TCRdb retains in-frame clones only, with some absent. Of 90,000 to 100,000 clones in the sample, roughly 90% were seen once. Sequenced input: peripheral blood. The receptors were gathered from a man aged 45-60 years with COVID-19, enrolled during active disease. Both conserved end residues are part of each CDR3. Fields, in order: D gene, V gene, J gene, clone size, CDR3 protein, CDR3 DNA. D genes are given only for firm matches. Part of the rows lack a size; the others show once, few, many or a class for expanded clones.

TRBD1	TRBV18	TRBJ2-2	.	CASSADRLTGELFF	TGTGCCAGCTCAGCGGACAGGTTAACCGGGGAGCTGTTTTTT
.	TRBV28	TRBJ2-4	.	CASSLSGELAKNIQYF	TGTGCCAGCAGTTTAAGCGGAGAGTTAGCCAAAAACATTCAGTACTTC
TRBD1	TRBV7-3	TRBJ1-1	.	CASSPGTGSPEAFF	TGTGCCAGCAGCCCTGGGACAGGGAGCCCTGAAGCTTTCTTT
.	TRBV5-1	TRBJ2-5	.	CASHSVETQYF	TGCGCCAGCCACTCCGTGGAGACCCAGTACTTC
.	TRBV6-5	TRBJ2-5	.	CASSFHQTDYQETQYF	TGTGCCAGCAGTTTTCATCAGACGGACTACCAAGAGACCCAGTACTTC
TRBD1	TRBV27	TRBJ1-2	.	CASSPIPGQGYGYTF	TGTGCCAGCAGTCCGATCCCGGGACAGGGTTATGGCTACACCTTC
.	TRBV9	TRBJ2-3	once	CASSVLWGGLSTDTQYF	TGTGCCAGCAGCGTCCTCTGGGGGGGCCTTAGCACAGATACGCAGTATTTT
TRBD1	TRBV5-4	TRBJ1-1	.	CASSRDSHTEAFF	TGTGCCAGCAGCCGGGACAGTCACACTGAAGCTTTCTTT
TRBD1	TRBV6-5	TRBJ2-1	.	CASSPRGRGPREQFF	TGTGCCAGCAGTCCCAGGGGGCGCGGTCCCCGTGAGCAGTTCTTC
TRBD1	TRBV5-1	TRBJ2-5	.	CASSFIQGAGETQYF	TGCGCCAGCAGCTTTATACAGGGGGCAGGAGAGACCCAGTACTTC
.	TRBV19	TRBJ1-2	.	CASSMDLLTGYGYTF	TGTGCCAGTAGTATGGATCTCTTGACAGGCTATGGCTACACCTTC
TRBD2	TRBV10-2	TRBJ2-7	.	CASSEEPGLAASSPYEQYF	TGCGCCAGCAGTGAAGAACCGGGACTAGCAGCATCGTCCCCCTACGAGCAGTACTTC
TRBD1	TRBV9	TRBJ2-3	.	CASSAWGQGTDTQYF	TGTGCCAGCAGCGCATGGGGACAGGGGACAGATACGCAGTATTTT
TRBD2	TRBV5-1	TRBJ2-1	.	CASSSSGQRDYNEQFF	TGCGCCAGCAGCTCCTCGGGGCAGCGGGACTACAATGAGCAGTTCTTC
.	TRBV10-3	TRBJ2-3	once	CASSTGVSTDTQYF	TGTGCCTCCTCGACGGGGGTTAGCACAGATACGCAGTATTTT
.	TRBV27	TRBJ1-1	.	CASSLVGGATEAFF	TGTGCCAGCAGTCTCGTGGGGGGGGCGACTGAAGCTTTCTTT
TRBD1	TRBV28	TRBJ1-1	once	CASSLGTGEAFF	TGTGCCAGCAGTCTCGGGACAGGGGAAGCTTTCTTT
TRBD1	TRBV7-9	TRBJ1-5	few	CASSPGTGGFFSNQPQHF	TGTGCCAGCAGCCCCGGGACAGGGGGCTTTTTTAGCAATCAGCCCCAGCATTTT
.	TRBV4-1	TRBJ2-7	.	CASRKGGLQPTEQYF	TGCGCCAGCAGGAAGGGGGGGCTCCAGCCGACCGAGCAGTACTTC
TRBD1	TRBV6-5	TRBJ1-1	once	CASRIRGRGTEAFF	TGTGCCAGCAGAATTAGGGGGCGGGGCACTGAAGCTTTCTTT
TRBD2	TRBV7-3	TRBJ2-5	.	CASSLNGASGTQETQYF	TGTGCCAGCAGCTTAAACGGGGCTAGCGGAACCCAAGAGACCCAGTACTTC
.	TRBV5-1	TRBJ2-3	.	CASGQFSTDTQYF	TGCGCCAGCGGACAGTTTAGCACAGATACGCAGTATTTT
.	TRBV6-6	TRBJ1-1	.	CASGYPGAEAFF	TGTGCCAGTGGGTATCCCGGGGCTGAAGCTTTCTTT
.	TRBV6-5	TRBJ1-4	.	CASSLRRGGEKLFF	TGTGCCAGCAGTCTCCGACGGGGGGGTGAAAAACTGTTTTTT
.	TRBV28	TRBJ2-6	.	CASRVAGANVLTF	TGTGCCAGCAGGGTGGCCGGGGCCAACGTCCTGACTTTC
.	TRBV5-1	TRBJ2-1	.	CASSLNEYSYNEQFF	TGCGCCAGCAGCTTGAACGAGTACTCCTACAATGAGCAGTTCTTC
.	TRBV24-1	TRBJ1-2	.	CATSDPRDGIYGYTF	TGTGCCACCAGTGACCCGCGGGACGGGATCTATGGCTACACCTTC
TRBD1	TRBV5-1	TRBJ2-7	.	CASSLGGTASYEQYF	TGCGCCAGCAGCTTGGGTGGGACAGCCTCCTACGAGCAGTACTTC
.	TRBV5-6	TRBJ2-3	.	CASSLVVDTDTQYF	TGTGCCAGCAGCTTGGTGGTAGACACAGATACGCAGTATTTT
.	TRBV9	TRBJ2-5	.	CASSVGTTQETQYF	TGTGCCAGCAGCGTAGGAACAACCCAAGAGACCCAGTACTTC
TRBD1	TRBV11-2	TRBJ1-4	.	CASSLEGYRGNEKLFF	TGTGCCAGCAGCTTAGAAGGGTACAGGGGTAATGAAAAACTGTTTTTT
.	TRBV28	TRBJ1-2	.	CASSSRRYSYGYTF	TGTGCCAGCAGTTCGAGGCGTTATAGCTATGGCTACACCTTC